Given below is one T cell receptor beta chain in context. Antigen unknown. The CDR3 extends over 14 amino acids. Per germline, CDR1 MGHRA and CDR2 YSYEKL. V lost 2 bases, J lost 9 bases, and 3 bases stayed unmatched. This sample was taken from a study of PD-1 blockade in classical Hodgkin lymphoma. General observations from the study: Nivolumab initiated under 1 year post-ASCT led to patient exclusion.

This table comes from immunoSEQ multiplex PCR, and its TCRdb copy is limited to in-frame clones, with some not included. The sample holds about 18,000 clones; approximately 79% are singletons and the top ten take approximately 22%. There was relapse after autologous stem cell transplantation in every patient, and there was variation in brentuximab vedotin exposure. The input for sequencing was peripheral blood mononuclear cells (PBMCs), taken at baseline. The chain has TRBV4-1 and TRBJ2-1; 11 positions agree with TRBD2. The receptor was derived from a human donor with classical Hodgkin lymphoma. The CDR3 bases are TGCGCCAGCAGCCAAATGGGACTAGCGGTTGAGCAGTTCTTC. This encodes CASSQMGLAVEQFF.